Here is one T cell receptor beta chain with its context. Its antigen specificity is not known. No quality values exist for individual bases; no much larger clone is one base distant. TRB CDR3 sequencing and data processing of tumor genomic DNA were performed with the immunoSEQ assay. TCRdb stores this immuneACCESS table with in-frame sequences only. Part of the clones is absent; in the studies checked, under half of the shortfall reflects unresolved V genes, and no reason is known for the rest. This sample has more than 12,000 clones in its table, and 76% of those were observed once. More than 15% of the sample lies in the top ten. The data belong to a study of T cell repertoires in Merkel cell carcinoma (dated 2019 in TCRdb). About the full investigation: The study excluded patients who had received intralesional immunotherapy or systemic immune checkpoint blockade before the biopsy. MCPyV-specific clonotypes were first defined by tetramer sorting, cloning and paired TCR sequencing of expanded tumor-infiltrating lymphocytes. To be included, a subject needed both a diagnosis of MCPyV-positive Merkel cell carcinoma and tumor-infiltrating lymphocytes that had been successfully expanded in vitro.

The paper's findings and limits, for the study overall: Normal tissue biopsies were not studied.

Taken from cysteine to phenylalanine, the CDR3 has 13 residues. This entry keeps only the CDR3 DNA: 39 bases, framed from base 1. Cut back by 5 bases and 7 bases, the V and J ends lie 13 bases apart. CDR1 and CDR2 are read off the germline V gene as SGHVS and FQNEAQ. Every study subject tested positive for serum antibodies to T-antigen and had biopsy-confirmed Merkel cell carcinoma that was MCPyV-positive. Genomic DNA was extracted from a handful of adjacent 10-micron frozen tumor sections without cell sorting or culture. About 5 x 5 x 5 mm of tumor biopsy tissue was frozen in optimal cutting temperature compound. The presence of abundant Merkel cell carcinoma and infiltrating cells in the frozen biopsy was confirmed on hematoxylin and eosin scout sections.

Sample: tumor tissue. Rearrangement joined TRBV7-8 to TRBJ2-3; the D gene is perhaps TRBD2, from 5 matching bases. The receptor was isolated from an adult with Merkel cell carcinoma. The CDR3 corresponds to CASSPLASNTQYF. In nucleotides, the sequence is TGTGCCAGCAGCCCCCTAGCTTCGAATACGCAGTATTTT.